The 7 T cell receptor beta chains presented below share a single source sample, sequenced in a study of early T cells in non-severe SARS-CoV-2 infection. From the 5' RACE reads, TCRdb called clonotypes with MiXCR, one entry per CDR3 protein. The sample shows 20,000 to 30,000 distinct CDR3 sequences, around 4% of them seen only once. Sequencing used whole blood. These receptor sequences come from an adult who was a healthcare worker with PCR-confirmed SARS-CoV-2 infection or an uninfected control (not recorded which).

This clonotype rates as medium-sized. The chain carries TRBV28 and TRBJ2-5, with 8 nucleotides matching TRBD1. With V trimmed by 4 bases and J by 7 bases, 11 bases remained unmatched. CDR3 length: 15 amino acids. Germline V gene data show CDR1 as MDHEN and CDR2 as SYDVKM. The CDR3 spells CASSSTAGGPGTQYF. As DNA, the CDR3 is TGTGCCAGCAGTTCCACCGCAGGGGGCCCAGGGACCCAGTACTTC.

Of note for this clonotype: A read error may be the cause here, since a much bigger clone is one base away. The chain joins TRBV12-3 or TRBV12-4 to TRBJ2-7; 7 bases map to TRBD2. CDR3 length: 15 amino acids. The CDR3 DNA sequence: TGTGTCAGCACCCTCATGGGGGGGACCTCTCCCGAGCAGTACTTC. This translates into CVSTLMGGTSPEQYF.

This clonotype has a count of ten or more. The CDR3: CSVVGQDHGYTF. CDR3 sequence (DNA): TGCAGCGTTGTGGGCCAGGACCACGGCTACACCTTC. The chain is built from TRBV29-1 and TRBJ1-2; D is unclear. This CDR3 region has 12 residues. V dropped 4 bases and J dropped 8 bases, with 14 bases sitting between them. The germline V gene has CDR1 SQVTM and CDR2 ANQGSEA.

This clonotype has ten or more counts. This chain joins TRBV28 and TRBJ2-3; 11 bases are a match to TRBD2. This CDR3 has 22 residues. Germline CDR1 reads MDHEN; CDR2 reads SYDVKM. The ends lost 4 bases at V and 0 bases at J; junction bases unmatched: 21. The chain's CDR3 is CASSSILPPRKTSGMSTDTQYF. CDR3 sequence (DNA): TGTGCCAGCAGTTCAATCCTGCCGCCCCGGAAGACTAGCGGGATGAGCACAGATACGCAGTATTTT.

This clonotype is medium-sized within its sample. The rearrangement joins TRBV28 to TRBJ2-7; D is uncertain. Trimming removed 4 bases from V and 0 bases from J, with 19 bases in between. This CDR3 spans 17 amino acids. Germline CDR1 is MDHEN and CDR2 is SYDVKM. In DNA form, the CDR3 reads TGTGCCAGCAGTTCGCCTACCCCCGGGCCCCCCTCCTACGAGCAGTACTTC. Translation: CASSSPTPGPPSYEQYF.

This clonotype was recorded at least ten times. The V and J genes are TRBV18 and TRBJ2-3, with 10 bases identical to TRBD2. The V gene's germline CDR1 is KGHSH and CDR2 LQKENI. V trimming: 3 bases; J trimming: 1 base; junction bases outside the gene matches: 1. The CDR3 length is 15 residues. CDR3 nucleotides: TGTGCCAGCTCACCCGGACTAGCGGGCACAGATACGCAGTATTTT. Translated, it gives CASSPGLAGTDTQYF.

The V gene is TRBV28, the J gene TRBJ2-1, with TRBD2 matching over 8 bases. V was pared by 1 base and J by 7 bases, with 3 bases of the junction left unmatched. The germline gives CDR1 MDHEN, CDR2 SYDVKM. This CDR3 spans 14 amino acids. CDR3 amino acids: CASSLSLAGNEQFF. CDR3 coding DNA: TGTGCCAGCAGTTTATCCTTAGCGGGGAATGAGCAGTTCTTC.